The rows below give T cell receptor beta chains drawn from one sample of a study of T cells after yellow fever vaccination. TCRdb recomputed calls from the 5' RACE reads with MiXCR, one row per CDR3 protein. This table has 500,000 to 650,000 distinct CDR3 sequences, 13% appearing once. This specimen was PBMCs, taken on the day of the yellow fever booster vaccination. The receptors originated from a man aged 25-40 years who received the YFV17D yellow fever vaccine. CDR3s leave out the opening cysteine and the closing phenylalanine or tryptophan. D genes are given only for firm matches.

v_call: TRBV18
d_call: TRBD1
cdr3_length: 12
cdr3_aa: ASSPGTGSSEAF

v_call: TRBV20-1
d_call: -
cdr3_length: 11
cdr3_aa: SARAPSTYEQY

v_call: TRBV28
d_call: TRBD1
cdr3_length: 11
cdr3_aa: ASSTTGTVIQY

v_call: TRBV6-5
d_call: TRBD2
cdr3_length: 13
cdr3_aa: ASSYRTRATYEQY

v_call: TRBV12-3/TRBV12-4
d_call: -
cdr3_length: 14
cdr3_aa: ASSQYTPGRHNEQF

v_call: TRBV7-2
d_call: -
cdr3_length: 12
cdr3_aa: ASRPGLAADTQY

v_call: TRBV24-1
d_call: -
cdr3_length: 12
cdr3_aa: ATSAPPRAGELF

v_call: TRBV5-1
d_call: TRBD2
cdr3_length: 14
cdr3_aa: ASSLVPNGRENEQF

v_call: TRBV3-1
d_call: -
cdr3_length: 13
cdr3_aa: ASSLLNRVDNEQF

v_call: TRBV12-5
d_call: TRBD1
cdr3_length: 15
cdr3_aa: ASGYQGQTIRDNEQF

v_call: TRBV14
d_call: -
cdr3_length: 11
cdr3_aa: ASKRHQGYEQY

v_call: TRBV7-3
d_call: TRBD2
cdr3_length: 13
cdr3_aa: ASSRPGTSGNEQF

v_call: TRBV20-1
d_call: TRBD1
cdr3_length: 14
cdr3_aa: SARKRQGADTGELF

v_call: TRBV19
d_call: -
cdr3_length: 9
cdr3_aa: ASSILNEQF

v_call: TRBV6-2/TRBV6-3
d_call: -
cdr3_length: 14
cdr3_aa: ASSYSGRKKTYEQY

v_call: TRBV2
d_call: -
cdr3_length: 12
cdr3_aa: ASSESAGGPPLH

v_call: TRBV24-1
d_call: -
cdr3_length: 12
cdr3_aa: ATSVSTSRDEQF

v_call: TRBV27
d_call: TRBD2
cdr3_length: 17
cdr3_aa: ASSRVAGGGPSSYNEQF

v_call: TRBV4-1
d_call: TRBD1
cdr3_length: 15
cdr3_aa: ASSQGNEGTVYNEQF

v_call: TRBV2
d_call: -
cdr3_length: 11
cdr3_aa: ASSGSVGETQY

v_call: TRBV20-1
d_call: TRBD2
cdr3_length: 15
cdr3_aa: SATGLAGGNHGDTQY

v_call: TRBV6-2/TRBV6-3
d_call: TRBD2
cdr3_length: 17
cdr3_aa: ASSYAASGRALNTGELF

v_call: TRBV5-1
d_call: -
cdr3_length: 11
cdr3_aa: ASSPYNSYEQY

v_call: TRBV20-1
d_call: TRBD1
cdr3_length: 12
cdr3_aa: SATGTGSNQPQH

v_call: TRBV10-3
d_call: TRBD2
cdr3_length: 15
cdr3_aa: AIGLAGGPFVNNEQF

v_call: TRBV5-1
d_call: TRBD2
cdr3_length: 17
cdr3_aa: ASSLVKYRRERRQETQY

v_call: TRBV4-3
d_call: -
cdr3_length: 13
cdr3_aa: ASSLRRDTANEQF

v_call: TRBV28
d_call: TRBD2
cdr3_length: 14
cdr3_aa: ASSSGLAESTDTQY

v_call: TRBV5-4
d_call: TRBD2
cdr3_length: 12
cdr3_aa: ASSLQTSGYEQY

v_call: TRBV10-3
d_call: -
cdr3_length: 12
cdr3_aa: AITPLGTTDTQY

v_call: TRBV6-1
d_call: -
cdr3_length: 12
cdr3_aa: ASSRKPLNEKLF

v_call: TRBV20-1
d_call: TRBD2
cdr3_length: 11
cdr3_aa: SLERERRETQY

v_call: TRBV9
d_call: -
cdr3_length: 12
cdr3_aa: ASSFTGFGDTQY

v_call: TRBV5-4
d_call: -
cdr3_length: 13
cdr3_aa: ASSIEGVVTYEQY

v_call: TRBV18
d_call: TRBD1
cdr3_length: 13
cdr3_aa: ASSPPGQGHYGYT

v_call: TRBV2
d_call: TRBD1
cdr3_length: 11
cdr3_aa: ARGQGARQPQH

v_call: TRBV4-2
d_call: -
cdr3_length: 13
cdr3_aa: ASSHGGRGNIEQF

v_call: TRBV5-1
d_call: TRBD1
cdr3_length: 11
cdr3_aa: ASSATGGPEAF

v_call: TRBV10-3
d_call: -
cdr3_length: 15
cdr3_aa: AISDLRVSGDLNEQF

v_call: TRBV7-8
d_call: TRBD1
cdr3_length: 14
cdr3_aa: ASSVMGQGVTDTQY

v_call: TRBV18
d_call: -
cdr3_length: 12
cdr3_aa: ASSPGTVPSPLH

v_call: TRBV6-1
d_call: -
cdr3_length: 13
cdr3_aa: ASSRGAGVGEKLF

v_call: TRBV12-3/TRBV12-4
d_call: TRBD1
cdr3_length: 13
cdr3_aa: ASSHGQGGKETQY

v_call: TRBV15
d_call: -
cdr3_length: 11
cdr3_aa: ATSTEPYNEQF

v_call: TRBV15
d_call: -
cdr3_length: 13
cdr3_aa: ATSRDGSRTGELF

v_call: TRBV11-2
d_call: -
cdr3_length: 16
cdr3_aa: ASSLDVREALAYNEQF

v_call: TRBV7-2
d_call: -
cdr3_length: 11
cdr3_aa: ASSLFTGYEQY

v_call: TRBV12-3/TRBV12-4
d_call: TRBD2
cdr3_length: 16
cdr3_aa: ASSLALGGGIKGDIQY

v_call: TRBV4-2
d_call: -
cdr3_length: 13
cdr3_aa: ASSQVTENGETQY

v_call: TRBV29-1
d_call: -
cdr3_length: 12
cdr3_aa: SVEGGSTYNEQF

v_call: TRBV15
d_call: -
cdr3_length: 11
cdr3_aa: ATSTLTRTEQY

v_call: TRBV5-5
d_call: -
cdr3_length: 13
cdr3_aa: ASNPLDRDNSPLH

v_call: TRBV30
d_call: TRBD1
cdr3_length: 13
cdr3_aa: AWSADRVGVNEQF

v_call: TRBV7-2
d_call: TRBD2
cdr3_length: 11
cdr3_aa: ASSLLGLGEQY

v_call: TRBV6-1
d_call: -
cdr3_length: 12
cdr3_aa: ASRTRLISYEQY

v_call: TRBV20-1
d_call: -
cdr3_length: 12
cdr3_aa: SARDFRSPGELF

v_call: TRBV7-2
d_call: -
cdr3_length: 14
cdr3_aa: ASSSYPGTASYEQY